This T cell receptor (beta chain) was documented in a study of shared clonotypes between healthy human individuals. Regarding the study as a whole: Larger richness was generally estimated for naive than memory subsets.

Original processing methods: Quality scores were absent from the junction-only immunoSEQ sequences, so filtering differed. Generated by immunoSEQ multiplex PCR, the TCRdb table keeps only in-frame clones and is missing some. Clonal size and the V and J genes are those of that table, whereas D and trimming came from the DNA. Seen here are some 1.5 million clones, 95% to 99% observed once, and the top ten hold roughly 0.42%. Points on this clone: Antigen specificity is unknown.

The specimen was naive CD4+ T cells sorted from blood. Subset denoted: CD45RA+ positively selected. The sequence was obtained from a man younger than 45 in good health.

The CDR3 nucleotides are TGTGCCAGCAGCTCTGCCCCCGGGCTCATGCACTATGGCTACACCTTC. This gives the protein CASSSAPGLMHYGYTF. The chain employs TRBV11-2 and TRBJ1-2; no definite D call. The CDR3 spans 16 residues. V was trimmed by 4 bases and J by 3 bases, leaving 18 bases between them. From germline, CDR1 is SGHAT and CDR2 FQNNGV.